The 20 T cell receptor beta chains in this list originate from one sample, sequenced in a study of molecular identifiers for immune sequencing clone quantification. From the PCR reads, TCRdb called clonotypes with MiXCR, one entry per CDR3 protein. The profile covers a few hundred thousand distinct CDR3 sequences, with roughly 26% appearing a single time and roughly 0.77% taken by the ten largest. The sample was naive CD8+ T cells from blood, with Jurkat cell RNA spiked in. The subset here: FACS-sorted CD8+CD4-CCR7+CD45RA+ naive T cells. These receptor sequences come from a human donor in good health. Some libraries in this study had Jurkat cell RNA spiked in.

This chain links TRBV28 with TRBJ2-7; D might be TRBD1 (5 bases). CDR1 MDHEN and CDR2 SYDVKM come from the germline V gene. The CDR3 sequence is 14 residues long. With 1 base removed from V and 0 bases from J, the gap between germline ends came to 7 bases. CDR3 residues: CASSLYRYSYEQYF. DNA of the CDR3: TGTGCCAGCAGTTTATACAGGTACTCCTACGAGCAGTACTTC.

V is TRBV7-8 and J is TRBJ2-7; D gene ambiguous. The V end lost 4 bases, the J end lost 7 bases, and 17 bases lay between the germline ends. Germline CDR1 and CDR2: SGHVS and FQNEAQ. CDR3 length equals 14 residues. The CDR3 DNA reads TGTGCCAGCAGCTCCGGACGGTCCGCGAGAGAGCAGTACTTC. It specifies CASSSGRSAREQYF.

This clonotype has a handful of counts. The chain joins TRBV7-3 to TRBJ2-3; 10 bases are a match to TRBD2. This CDR3 has 18 amino acids. V gave up 1 base and J gave up 6 bases; unmatched junction bases: 13. Per the germline V gene, CDR1 is SGHTA and CDR2 is FQGTGA. The CDR3 nucleotides are TGTGCCAGCAGCTTAAGTAGGTCTGCTAGCGGGAGCGGTGATACGCAGTATTTT. It specifies CASSLSRSASGSGDTQYF.

This clonotype was seen a few times. The chain has TRBV14 and TRBJ1-4, with 7 bases fitting TRBD1. With 2 bases clipped from V and 3 bases from J, the junction kept 6 bases outside the gene matches. In germline, CDR1 is SGHDN, CDR2 FVKESK. This CDR3 region has 16 residues. The CDR3 here is CASSQRQGSPNEKLFF. DNA for the CDR3: TGTGCCAGCAGCCAACGACAGGGTTCCCCTAATGAAAAACTGTTTTTT.

The genes are TRBV5-4 and TRBJ1-1, with D hard to call. The CDR3 sequence is 16 residues long. The ends were cut back, 0 bases at V and 0 bases at J, with 12 bases in the middle. Germline CDR1 is SGHNT and CDR2 is YYREEE (reference sequence). The CDR3, as DNA: TGTGCCAGCAGCTTGGCCGTGTACAGCATGAACACTGAAGCTTTCTTT. Protein product: CASSLAVYSMNTEAFF.

Comments on this clonotype: A much larger clone differs from this one at a single base, so this may be a read error. The V call is TRBV29-1, the J call TRBJ2-7; D is undetermined. Trimming shortened V by 4 bases and J by 2 bases, and 12 bases separated the two germline ends. The CDR3 runs to 13 residues. Germline V gives CDR1 SQVTM, CDR2 ANQGSEA. The CDR3 reads CSVGARSPYEQYF. The CDR3 DNA reads as TGCAGCGTTGGAGCAAGGAGCCCCTACGAGCAGTACTTC.

Comment on this clonotype: A much larger clone lies one base from this, so it may be a read error. This rearrangement joins TRBV29-1 to TRBJ2-3, with 13 bases lining up with TRBD2. The CDR3 runs to 18 residues. V dropped 0 bases and J dropped 8; count of bases not matched to a gene: 14. Germline V gives CDR1 SQVTM, CDR2 ANQGSEA. CDR3 protein: CSVEDLIGLAGDGGTQYF. The CDR3 DNA is TGCAGCGTTGAAGACCTAATCGGACTAGCGGGGGACGGAGGTACGCAGTATTTT.

This clonotype was found a few times. A clone one base away is much larger, so this may be a read error. Here the CDR3 omits its conserved ending phenylalanine or tryptophan, so a read error is the likely source. The gene calls are TRBV5-3 and TRBJ2-3; D possibly uses TRBD1 or TRBD2 (5 bases each). TRBV5-3 is designated an ORF whose function remains uncertain. Between the trimmed V and J ends, which lost 8 bases and 3 bases, there was a span of 13 bases. The CDR3 covers 13 residues. The CDR3: CASRGAGTDTQYS. The DNA of the CDR3 is TGTGCCAGCAGAGGGGCTGGGACAGATACGCAGTATTCT.

This clonotype was counted between two and nine times. V is TRBV20-1 and J is TRBJ2-7; 11 nucleotides line up with TRBD2. V lost 0 bases, J lost 2 bases, and 0 bases stayed unmatched. CDR1 is DFQATT and CDR2 is SNEGSKA in the germline V gene (reference sequence). The CDR3 runs to 14 residues. The CDR3: CSARDSGGAYEQYF. The CDR3 coding sequence is TGCAGTGCTAGAGATAGCGGGGGGGCCTACGAGCAGTACTTC.

This chain connects TRBV28 to TRBJ1-5; a weak D match, TRBD1 (5 bases). The germline V and J ends were trimmed by 2 bases and 3 bases, with 14 bases remaining between them. CDR3 length: 16 amino acids. Germline loops: CDR1 MDHEN, CDR2 SYDVKM. This CDR3 reads CASSLEGRPINQPQHF. CDR3 bases: TGTGCCAGCAGTTTAGAGGGGCGCCCAATCAATCAGCCCCAGCATTTT.

In this sample, this clonotype turned up many times. CDR3 protein: CASSSILAALHNNEQFF. The CDR3 nucleotides are TGCGCCAGCAGCTCTATTCTAGCGGCCCTACATAACAATGAGCAGTTCTTC. The rearrangement links TRBV5-1 to TRBJ2-1; the match to TRBD2 covers 7 bases. This CDR3 is built from 17 residues. Trimming at V came to 3 bases and at J to 5 bases, leaving 14 bases not matched to a gene. Per the germline V gene, CDR1 is SGHRS and CDR2 is YFSETQ.

Note on this clonotype: The junction and the germline gene differ at one end; a read error may be behind it. The rearrangement uses TRBV4-2 and TRBJ2-5; possibly TRBD1 for D (6 bases). The CDR3 is 17 residues long. Germline CDR1 is LGHNA and CDR2 is YNFKEQ. The CDR3 spells CASCQGERGWGGETQYF. For the CDR3, the DNA is TGTGCCAGCTGCCAAGGCGAGAGGGGGTGGGGTGGGGAGACCCAGTACTTC.

The chain carries TRBV27 and TRBJ2-1, with a tentative D call TRBD2 (5 bases). Trimming shortened V by 2 bases and J by 7 bases, and 9 bases separated the two germline ends. Germline V gene data show CDR1 as MNHEY and CDR2 as SMNVEV (reference sequence). The CDR3 covers 13 residues. The CDR3 here is CASSLIGENEQFF. In DNA, the CDR3 is TGTGCCAGCAGTTTAATCGGGGAGAATGAGCAGTTCTTC.

The genes are TRBV24-1 and TRBJ2-5; 7 bases map to TRBD1. CDR3 size: 16 residues. V shed 4 bases and J 1 base; nucleotides not matched to a gene: 8. In germline, CDR1 is KGHDR, CDR2 SFDVKD. The chain's CDR3 is CATSDETEGAQETQYF. The CDR3 DNA sequence: TGTGCCACCAGTGACGAAACAGAGGGGGCCCAAGAGACCCAGTACTTC.

This clonotype was detected only a few times. CDR3 region: CASTEQMDEAFF. Written as DNA, the CDR3 is TGTGCCAGCACCGAGCAAATGGATGAAGCTTTCTTT. This chain joins TRBV28 and TRBJ1-1; D unclear. This CDR3 comprises 12 residues. The V end was cut by 7 bases, the J end by 7 bases, with 13 bases between. Germline CDR1 is MDHEN and CDR2 is SYDVKM.

The table lists this clonotype with a count of one. This rearrangement joins TRBV4-1 to TRBJ2-1; weak D call: TRBD2 (5 bases). V lost 0 bases, J lost 3 bases, and 15 bases lay in between. The CDR3 runs 17 residues. Germline CDR1 and CDR2: MGHRA and YSYEKL. CDR3 amino acids: CASSQDRGLGDYNEQFF. CDR3 DNA sequence: TGCGCCAGCAGCCAAGATCGTGGCTTGGGAGACTACAATGAGCAGTTCTTC.

A word on this clonotype: A much more abundant neighbour one base away suggests this may be a read error. The gene calls are TRBV20-1 and TRBJ1-5, with D perhaps TRBD1 (5 bases). The CDR3 is 17 residues long. Germline V lookup: CDR1 DFQATT, CDR2 SNEGSKA (reference sequence). The CDR3 DNA follows: TGCAGTGCTAGAGATCCTCAGGGACCTTATAGCAATCCGCCCCAGCATTTT. This encodes CSARDPQGPYSNPPQHF.

Ten or more counts support this clonotype. The rearrangement joins TRBV5-1 to TRBJ2-3; D perhaps matches TRBD2 (5 bases). The CDR3 sequence is 14 residues long. Trimming removed 0 bases from V and 2 bases from J, with 7 bases in between. The germline CDR1 and CDR2 sequences are SGHRS and YFSETQ. The CDR3: CASSLAAATDTQYF. The CDR3 bases are TGCGCCAGCAGCTTGGCAGCGGCCACAGATACGCAGTATTTT.

This clonotype has only a few counts. The chain uses TRBV16 and TRBJ2-7, with 7 bases matching TRBD2. J lost 2 bases, V lost 4 bases, and 8 bases had no gene match. Germline CDR1 KGHSY, CDR2 FQNENV. This CDR3 is built from 15 residues. CDR3 residues: CASSRLTSETYEQYF. CDR3 DNA sequence: TGTGCCAGCAGCCGACTCACTAGCGAGACCTACGAGCAGTACTTC.

The chain joins TRBV25-1 to TRBJ2-1, with 7 bases lining up with TRBD2. With 5 bases clipped from V and 0 bases from J, the junction kept 10 bases outside the gene matches. The CDR3 is 17 residues long. Germline V gives CDR1 MGHDK, CDR2 SYGVNS. The CDR3 DNA follows: TGTGCCAGCAGTCCTCAGGCCGCTAGCGGCTCCTACAATGAGCAGTTCTTC. It is translated as CASSPQAASGSYNEQFF.